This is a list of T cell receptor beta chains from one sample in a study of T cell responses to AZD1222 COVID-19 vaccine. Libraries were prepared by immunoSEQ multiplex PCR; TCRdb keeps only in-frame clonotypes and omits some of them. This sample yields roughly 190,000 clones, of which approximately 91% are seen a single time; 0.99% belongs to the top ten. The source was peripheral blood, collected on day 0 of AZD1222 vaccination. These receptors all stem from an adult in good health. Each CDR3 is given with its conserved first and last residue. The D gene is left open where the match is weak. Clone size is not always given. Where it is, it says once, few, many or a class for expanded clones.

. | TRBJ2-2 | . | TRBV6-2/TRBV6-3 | CASSHRETGELFF | TGTGCCAGCAGTCACAGGGAAACCGGGGAGCTGTTTTTT
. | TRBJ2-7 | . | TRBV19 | CASSIVLGQISYEQYF | TGTGCCAGTAGTATAGTATTAGGGCAAATCTCCTACGAGCAGTACTTC
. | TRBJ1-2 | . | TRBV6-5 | CASRGAPTGGYTF | TGTGCCAGCAGAGGGGCCCCTACGGGGGGCTACACCTTC
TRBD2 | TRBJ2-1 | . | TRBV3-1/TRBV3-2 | CASSQGLAGRLRGSYNEQFF | TGTGCCAGCAGCCAAGGACTAGCGGGACGACTCCGGGGCTCCTACAATGAGCAGTTCTTC
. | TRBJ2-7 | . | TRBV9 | CASSVDPYYEQYF | TGTGCCAGCAGCGTAGACCCATACTACGAGCAGTACTTC
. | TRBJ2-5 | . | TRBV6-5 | CASTREETQYF | TGTGCCAGCACCCGAGAAGAGACCCAGTACTTC
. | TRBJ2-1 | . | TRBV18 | CASSYPETRVINEQFF | TGTGCCAGCTCATACCCGGAGACTAGAGTCATCAATGAGCAGTTCTTC
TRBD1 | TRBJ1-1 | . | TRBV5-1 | CASSLQGSMNTEAFF | TGCGCCAGCAGCCTACAGGGGTCCATGAACACTGAAGCTTTCTTT
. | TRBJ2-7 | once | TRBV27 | CASSFGVGYEQYF | TGTGCCAGCAGTTTTGGTGTGGGCTACGAGCAGTACTTC
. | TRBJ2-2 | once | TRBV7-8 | CASSLVRANTGELFF | TGTGCCAGCAGCTTAGTCAGGGCGAACACCGGGGAGCTGTTTTTT
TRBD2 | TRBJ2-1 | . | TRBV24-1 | CATSDFPVEGLGSGSYNEQFF | TGTGCCACCAGTGATTTTCCCGTGGAGGGACTAGGCTCCGGCTCCTACAATGAGCAGTTCTTC
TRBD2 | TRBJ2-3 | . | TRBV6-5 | CASSPRGADTQYF | TGTGCCAGCAGCCCCCGGGGGGCAGATACGCAGTATTTT
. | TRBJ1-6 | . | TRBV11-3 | CASSLAAGYSPLHF | TGTGCCAGCAGCTTAGCTGCTGGATACTCACCCCTCCACTTT
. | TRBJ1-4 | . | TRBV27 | CASRGAYINEKLFF | TGTGCCAGCAGGGGGGCTTATATTAATGAAAAACTGTTTTTT
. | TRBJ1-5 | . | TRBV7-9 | CASSSQPWDKSQHF | TGTGCCAGCAGCTCCCAACCGTGGGACAAGTCCCAGCATTTT
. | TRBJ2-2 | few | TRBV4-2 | CASSQATTGELFF | TGTGCCAGCAGCCAAGCGACCACCGGGGAGCTGTTTTTT